This T cell receptor beta chain was captured in a study of T cell repertoires in cytomegalovirus infection. Whole-study context: Through public TCR beta signatures, both CMV infection and matching HLA type were indicated. Regarding the study as a whole: HLA-C-restricted CMV-specific TCR beta clonotypes were dominant in the ex vivo response.

The CDR3 is made up of 13 amino acids. The V and J ends lost 5 bases and 0 bases respectively, with 7 bases between them. CDR1 and CDR2 (germline): MNHEY, SMNVEV (reference sequence). TCRdb analysed the reads with MiXCR anew, one entry per CDR3 protein. This sample has some 440,000 distinct CDR3 sequences, with roughly 30% found just once. Note on this clonotype: What it recognizes is unknown.

The clonotype was recovered from a human donor in good health (CMV status not recorded). Some clones in this sample may be carry-over from other donors' samples. This rearrangement joins TRBV27 to TRBJ2-5, with D unresolved. The sequenced sample consisted of PBMCs. CDR3 nucleotide sequence: TGTGCCAGCAGTCCGTTGTACCAAGAGACCCAGTACTTC. It yields the protein CASSPLYQETQYF.